The 21 T cell receptor beta chains in this list originate from one sample, sequenced in a study of tumor-infiltrating lymphocytes in primary liver carcinoma. Unsorted whole blood served as the source of blood RNA, and germline DNA was extracted as well. A constant-region primer served to make TCR beta cDNA from 500 to 550 ng total RNA. TCR beta libraries came from three nested multiplex PCR rounds using slightly modified ARM-PCR. The two initial PCR rounds, nine to eleven cycles each, used TRBV1-TRBV30 forward and C-beta reverse primers. Each CDR3 protein is one row after TCRdb ran MiXCR on the multiplex PCR reads. The repertoire has a few hundred thousand distinct CDR3 sequences, around three fifths of them found once; the top ten carry approximately 15%. Sequencing used peripheral blood. The receptors were sampled from a woman aged 30 to 39 with primary liver carcinoma and hepatitis B virus infection.

The chain joins TRBV5-8 to TRBJ2-1; D unresolved. The CDR3 covers 17 residues. Germline CDR1 is SGHTS and CDR2 is YDEGEE. V lost 7 bases and J 0 bases, leaving 20 bases between the germline ends. The CDR3 reads CASVSPGTFRSYNEQFF. CDR3 bases: TGTGCCAGCGTATCCCCCGGTACTTTCCGCTCCTACAATGAGCAGTTCTTC.

A note on this clonotype: It is likely a read error, because the conserved phenylalanine at the end of the CDR3 is missing. This chain joins TRBV7-8 and TRBJ1-4; D not resolved. CDR1 is SGHVS, CDR2 FQNEAQ, per germline. The CDR3 runs 15 residues. Deletions cut 5 bases from V and 5 bases from J, with 15 bases between. CDR3 sequence (DNA): TGTGCCAGCAGCCTTACCTCGGAGCGGAATGAAAAACTGTTTTTA. Amino acids: CASSLTSERNEKLFL.

This clonotype was detected many times. V and J are TRBV11-3 and TRBJ1-1, with D uncertain. V was cut by 5 bases and J by 4 bases, with 11 bases left in between. The CDR3 is made up of 13 amino acids. The germline gives CDR1 SGHNT, CDR2 YENEEA. Written as DNA, the CDR3 is TGTGCCAGCAGCCCCGAGATCTCCACTGAAGCTTTCTTT. Translating gives CASSPEISTEAFF.

This clonotype was recorded only once. The rearrangement joins TRBV11-3 to TRBJ2-7, with D hard to call. The germline V gene encodes CDR1 SGHNT and CDR2 YENEEA. V shed 11 bases and J shed 3 bases, with 11 bases lying between them. The CDR3 is 11 residues long. The CDR3 region is CAFSSYYEQYF. The CDR3 DNA follows: TGTGCCTTCAGCTCCTACTACGAGCAGTACTTC.

The chain uses TRBV7-9 and TRBJ2-1; D possibly corresponds to TRBD2 (6 bases). CDR1 and CDR2 (germline): SEHNR, FQNEAQ (reference sequence). The CDR3 has 15 residues. Between the trimmed V and J ends, which lost 1 base and 9 bases, there was a span of 16 bases. CDR3 sequence (DNA): TGTGCCAGCAGCTTAGGTAGGCGGGATTACGGTGAGCAGTTCTTC. As protein: CASSLGRRDYGEQFF.

Turning to this clonotype: The junction shows a germline mismatch at one end, possibly a read error. The V call is TRBV6-5, the J call TRBJ1-6, with a tentative D call TRBD1 (6 bases). This CDR3 is built from 16 residues. Germline V lookup: CDR1 MNHEY, CDR2 SVGAGI. In DNA, the CDR3 is TGTGCCAGCAGCCTTGTCAGGGGCGCCTATAATTCATCCCTCCACTTT. Encoded protein: CASSLVRGAYNSSLHF.

Of note for this clonotype: This may come from a read error, since a much larger clone is one base off. The J gene is TRBJ2-7, the V gene TRBV11-2; D gene uncertain. CDR1 SGHAT and CDR2 FQNNGV come from the germline V gene. The CDR3 extends over 14 amino acids. This CDR3 is CGSSPDLPSYEQYF. CDR3 DNA: TGTGGCAGCAGCCCTGACTTGCCCTCCTACGAGCAGTACTTC.

The V call is TRBV2, the J call TRBJ1-2; D is unresolved. The ends were cut back, 6 bases at V and 4 bases at J, with 9 bases in the middle. Per the germline V gene, CDR1 is SNHLY and CDR2 is FYNNEI. The CDR3 extends over 12 amino acids. The CDR3 loop is CASRGPFYGYTF. The DNA of the CDR3 is TGTGCCAGCAGAGGACCCTTCTATGGCTACACCTTC.

This clonotype has a count of ten or more. The chain links TRBV11-2 to TRBJ1-4, with unresolved D. Germline V gene data show CDR1 as SGHAT and CDR2 as FQNNGV. The ends were cut back, 2 bases at V and 5 bases at J, with 15 bases in the middle. The CDR3 sequence is 16 residues long. CDR3 sequence reads: CASSLNRATRNEKLFF. CDR3 DNA sequence: TGTGCCAGCAGCTTAAATCGTGCAACTAGGAATGAAAAACTGTTTTTT.

The V gene is TRBV29-1, the J gene TRBJ2-2; 7 bases are shared with TRBD2. This CDR3 is built from 13 residues. Germline CDR1 SQVTM, CDR2 ANQGSEA. The CDR3 loop reads CCTGRKDTGELFF. CDR3 in DNA: TGCTGTACCGGGAGGAAGGACACCGGGGAGCTGTTTTTT.

On this clonotype: The junction shows a germline mismatch at one end, possibly a read error. The chain recombines TRBV6-1 with TRBJ2-1; tentative D call: TRBD1 (5 bases). This CDR3 has 15 amino acids. Germline V CDR1 and CDR2: MNHNS, SASEGT. The CDR3 DNA is TGTCCCAGTACAGACAGACCTAGCTCCTACAATGAGCAGTTCTTC. Protein sequence: CPSTDRPSSYNEQFF.

Notes on this clonotype: Being one base from a much bigger clone, this may be a read error. The chain employs TRBV4-3 and TRBJ1-1; D perhaps matches TRBD1 (6 bases). The CDR3 is 13 residues long. The V gene's germline CDR1 is LGHNA and CDR2 YSLEER. This CDR3 is CTSSQEQGTEAFF. In DNA form, the CDR3 reads TGCACCAGCAGCCAAGAGCAGGGGACTGAAGCTTTCTTT.

This rearrangement joins TRBV12-3 or TRBV12-4 to TRBJ2-1; 7 bases align to TRBD2. This CDR3 has 15 residues. With 7 bases clipped from V and 2 bases from J, the junction kept 8 bases outside the gene matches. CDR3 amino acids: CASTYLADTYNEQFF. The DNA of the CDR3 is TGTGCCAGCACTTATCTAGCGGACACCTACAATGAGCAGTTCTTC.

The chain employs TRBV30 and TRBJ2-3; 11 bases agree with TRBD2. The CDR3 is made up of 17 amino acids. With V trimmed by 0 bases and J by 8 bases, 13 bases remained unmatched. Looked up from germline, CDR1 is GTSNPN and CDR2 is SVGIG (reference sequence). CDR3 region: CAWSVQVSGRDSTTQYF. In DNA form, the CDR3 reads TGTGCCTGGAGTGTACAAGTTAGCGGGAGGGACTCCACTACGCAGTATTTT.

The V and J genes are TRBV6-1 and TRBJ1-5; 8 bases match TRBD1. This CDR3 is built from 17 residues. The J segment lost 4 bases and the V segment lost 4 bases, leaving 12 bases of the junction unmatched. CDR1 and CDR2 from the germline V gene are MNHNS and SASEGT. The CDR3 reads CASSGAGQQGGNQPQHF. The CDR3 DNA follows: TGTGCCAGCAGTGGTGCCGGTCAACAGGGGGGTAATCAGCCCCAGCATTTT.

The chain couples TRBV6-1 to TRBJ2-5; 7 bases line up with TRBD2. The CDR3 covers 14 residues. Germline V lookup: CDR1 MNHNS, CDR2 SASEGT. Unmatched junction bases numbered 9, after V lost 7 bases and J lost 4 bases. Written as DNA, the CDR3 is TGTGCCAGCACCTTGCGGGAGCAGGGAGAGACCCAGTACTTC. Its translation: CASTLREQGETQYF.

This clonotype was recorded a few times. The rearrangement links TRBV12-3 or TRBV12-4 to TRBJ1-1; 9 positions agree with TRBD1. The trim removed 5 bases at V and 3 bases at J, leaving 7 bases unmatched. The CDR3 is made up of 15 amino acids. The CDR3 DNA reads TGTGCCAGCAGTGAGTACCGGGACAGGGACACTGAAGCTTTCTTT. Translating it yields CASSEYRDRDTEAFF.

To note about this clonotype: The junction departs from the called germline gene at one end, perhaps through a read error. The V and J genes are TRBV4-3 and TRBJ2-1; 7 bases are shared with TRBD1. Germline V gene sequence: CDR1 LGHNA, CDR2 YSLEER. CDR3 length equals 15 residues. The CDR3 region has the DNA TGCGCCAGCTGCCATGCTGACAGGGCGGTCGGTGAGCAGTTCTTC. Protein sequence: CASCHADRAVGEQFF.

Remarks on this clonotype: Just one base apart from a much larger clone, this may be a read error. V and J are TRBV6-6 and TRBJ2-3; possibly TRBD1 for D (6 bases). CDR3 length: 18 amino acids. CDR1 MNHNY and CDR2 SVGAGI come from the germline V gene (reference sequence). V was cut by 1 base and J by 11 bases, with 28 bases left in between. The CDR3 DNA is TGTGCCAGCAGTTACTTGATACTCGGACAGACGTACACAGATGGGCAGTATTTT. It specifies CASSYLILGQTYTDGQYF.

This clonotype was picked up many times. J is TRBJ2-6 and V is TRBV6-6, with D unclear. Germline CDR1 is MNHNY and CDR2 is SVGAGI (reference sequence). The V end was cut by 4 bases, the J end by 2 bases, with 6 bases between. The CDR3 contains 14 residues. The CDR3 sequence: CASSSHPGANVLTF. The CDR3, as DNA: TGTGCCAGCAGTTCGCATCCTGGGGCCAACGTCCTGACTTTC.

The chain uses TRBV7-9 and TRBJ2-3; no reliable D call. Deletions cut 5 bases from V and 2 bases from J, with 14 bases between. Germline lookup yields CDR1 SEHNR and CDR2 FQNEAQ (reference sequence). This CDR3 is built from 15 residues. The CDR3 DNA sequence: TGTGCCAGCAGCCCAATAGCCTCGACCACAGATACGCAGTATTTT. Residues: CASSPIASTTDTQYF.